This T cell receptor beta chain was captured by sequencing in a study of long-term antiretroviral therapy in people with HIV. Runs used v3.0 of the immunoSEQ assay and were done at survey level. Generated by immunoSEQ multiplex PCR, the TCRdb table keeps only in-frame clones and is missing some. The sample records some 29,000 clones, over 90% being singletons. The receptor's source is a man aged 35 to 55 with HIV. The input for sequencing was unsorted PBMCs, taken 6.2 years after starting antiretroviral therapy.

CDR3 in amino acids: CASSKGGYEQFF. For the CDR3, the DNA is TGTGCCAGCAGCAAGGGGGGGTATGAGCAGTTCTTC. The J gene is TRBJ2-1, the V gene TRBV2; possible D gene TRBD2, 7 bases. The V gene lost 6 bases and the J gene lost 8 bases, with 11 bases spanning the gap. The CDR3 is 12 residues long. Germline V gene data show CDR1 as SNHLY and CDR2 as FYNNEI.